What follows are 20 T cell receptor beta chains derived from one specimen sequenced in a study of blood T cells in healthy people across ages. Sample-barcoded 5' priming and a J-beta primer mix drove a second PCR of roughly 6 to 12 cycles. TCRdb reanalysed the 5' RACE reads using MiXCR and keeps one entry per CDR3 protein. This table holds roughly 680,000 distinct CDR3 sequences, under 65% found once. Sample: blood. These receptors were collected from a woman at least 80 years old in good health.

The J gene is TRBJ2-7, the V gene TRBV7-2; 7 bases match TRBD1. Trimming removed 6 bases from V and 1 base from J; junction bases left unmatched: 9. This CDR3 is 15 amino acids long. In germline, CDR1 is SGHTA, CDR2 FQGNSA. The CDR3 nucleotides are TGTGCCAGCAGACCCGACAGGGTGGGTTCCTACGAGCAGTACTTC. It yields the protein CASRPDRVGSYEQYF.

The chain is built from TRBV20-1 and TRBJ2-5; TRBD2 matches 7 bases. From germline, CDR1 is DFQATT and CDR2 SNEGSKA (reference sequence). V lost 3 bases and J lost 11; bases outside the gene matches: 18. CDR3 length: 15 residues. Here the CDR3 reads CSASPMTSPSGEQYF. The CDR3 DNA reads as TGCAGTGCTAGCCCGATGACTAGCCCCTCTGGGGAGCAGTACTTC.

This chain connects TRBV6-6 to TRBJ1-1; the D is unclear. The germline gives CDR1 MNHNY, CDR2 SVGAGI (reference sequence). Trimming took off 8 bases at V and 1 base at J, with 8 bases between the two ends. The CDR3 has 12 amino acids. CDR3: CASGSGNTEAFF. CDR3 coding DNA: TGTGCCAGCGGGTCGGGGAACACTGAAGCTTTCTTT.

The CDR3 loop is CASSFRDRYTEAFF. The CDR3 DNA sequence: TGTGCCAGCAGCTTCCGGGACAGGTACACTGAAGCTTTCTTT. This rearrangement joins TRBV7-2 to TRBJ1-1; TRBD1 aligns across 8 bases. Germline lookup yields CDR1 SGHTA and CDR2 FQGNSA. This CDR3 contains 14 residues. Germline trimming cut 3 bases from V and 3 bases from J; bases unmatched to any gene: 3.

V is TRBV20-1 and J is TRBJ2-6; no firm D call. Germline lookup yields CDR1 DFQATT and CDR2 SNEGSKA (reference sequence). With 3 bases removed from V and 4 bases from J, the gap between germline ends came to 7 bases. The CDR3 is 13 residues long. CDR3 sequence reads: CSASSIGANVLTF. As DNA, the CDR3 is TGCAGTGCTAGTTCCATCGGGGCCAACGTCCTGACTTTC.

This clonotype has at least ten counts. Since a much larger clone is just one base distant, this may be a read error. V is TRBV6-5 and J is TRBJ2-7; D unresolved. The CDR3 loop spans 16 amino acids. Trimming cost V 5 bases and J 1 base, with 18 bases left between them. From germline, CDR1 is MNHEY and CDR2 SVGAGI. CDR3 region: CASSRTARTLSYEQYF. The DNA for the CDR3 is TGTGCCAGCAGTAGAACAGCCCGCACCCTTTCCTACGAGCAGTACTTC.

Comment on this clonotype: At one end, the junction sequence differs from germline, possibly due to a read error. The chain links TRBV27 to TRBJ2-7; D is possibly TRBD2 (5 bases). The CDR3 has 12 residues. CDR1 is MNHEY and CDR2 is SMNVEV in the germline V gene (reference sequence). The CDR3 region has the DNA TGTGCCAGCAGGTTATTCGGGGACGAGCAGTACTTC. This encodes CASRLFGDEQYF.

The chain links TRBV4-1 to TRBJ2-2, with D tentatively TRBD2 (5 bases). V was clipped by 2 bases and J by 5 bases, with 12 bases between them. Germline-derived CDR1 and CDR2 are MGHRA and YSYEKL. CDR3 length equals 15 residues. CDR3 region: CASSQPGVLTGELFF. CDR3 sequence (DNA): TGCGCCAGCAGCCAACCCGGGGTATTAACCGGGGAGCTGTTTTTT.

Turning to this clonotype: A much more abundant neighbour one base away suggests this may be a read error. V and J are TRBV29-1 and TRBJ2-7; 9 nucleotides agree with TRBD1. Germline V gene data show CDR1 as SQVTM and CDR2 as ANQGSEA. CDR3 length: 12 amino acids. V lost 7 bases, J lost 3 bases, and 4 bases stayed unmatched. CDR3 bases: TGCAGCGCCCAGACAGGGGGCTACGAGCAGTACTTC. This codes for CSAQTGGYEQYF.

The chain links TRBV7-2 to TRBJ1-1; unclear D gene. Trimming cost V 5 bases and J 7 bases, with 17 bases left between them. Germline V lookup: CDR1 SGHTA, CDR2 FQGNSA. CDR3 size: 14 residues. CDR3 nucleotide sequence: TGTGCCAGCAGCCTCCAATCGGACTTTAATGAAGCTTTCTTT. Protein: CASSLQSDFNEAFF.

This clonotype was detected many times. V usage is TRBV20-1 and J usage is TRBJ2-3; D unresolved. This CDR3 has 14 amino acids. Per germline, CDR1 DFQATT and CDR2 SNEGSKA (reference sequence). V lost 4 bases, J lost 2 bases, and 13 bases lay in between. The CDR3 loop is CSATWPGHTDTQYF. CDR3 nucleotides: TGCAGTGCTACCTGGCCAGGTCACACAGATACGCAGTATTTT.

This chain connects TRBV10-1 to TRBJ2-7; 10 bases agree with TRBD2. Losses at the gene ends were 3 bases for V and 3 bases for J; bases not matched to a gene: 2. The CDR3 runs to 14 residues. CDR1 is WNHNN and CDR2 is SYGVQD in the germline V gene (reference sequence). CDR3 bases: TGCGCCAGCAGTGAAGCTAGCGGGAGCTACGAGCAGTACTTC. Residues: CASSEASGSYEQYF.

The chain couples TRBV3-1 to TRBJ2-2; TRBD1 matches at 9 bases. V lost 2 bases, J lost 4 bases, and 8 bases stayed unmatched. Per the germline V gene, CDR1 is LGHDT and CDR2 is YNNKEL (reference sequence). The CDR3 contains 17 residues. The CDR3: CASSQWPGQGGTGELFF. CDR3 DNA: TGTGCCAGCAGCCAATGGCCGGGACAGGGAGGCACCGGGGAGCTGTTTTTT.

This clonotype was seen repeatedly, ten times or more. The J gene is TRBJ1-2, the V gene TRBV12-3 or TRBV12-4; 8 bases align to TRBD1. The CDR3 length is 15 residues. V lost 5 bases and J lost 4; bases outside the gene matches: 9. CDR3 in DNA: TGTGCCAGCAGTCTGGACAGGGCAGAAGGCTATGGCTACACCTTC. Its protein product is CASSLDRAEGYGYTF.

The chain recombines TRBV27 with TRBJ1-1, with 8 bases identical to TRBD1. V dropped 8 bases and J dropped 1; count of bases not matched to a gene: 9. Germline CDR1 MNHEY, CDR2 SMNVEV (reference sequence). The CDR3 spans 15 residues. The CDR3 region is CASQIRTGTNTEAFF. CDR3 nucleotide sequence: TGTGCCAGCCAAATTAGGACAGGGACGAACACTGAAGCTTTCTTT.

At least ten counts were recorded for this clonotype. This sequence joins TRBV6-2 or TRBV6-3 and TRBJ2-4; TRBD1 is a possible D gene (5 bases). The V gene lost 5 bases and the J gene lost 3 bases, with 14 bases spanning the gap. Germline V gene sequence: CDR1 MNHEY, CDR2 SVGEGT. The CDR3 covers 15 residues. Written as DNA, the CDR3 is TGTGCCAGCAGTGACACAAGGGGTGTCAAAAACATTCAGTACTTC. This gives the protein CASSDTRGVKNIQYF.

The rearrangement links TRBV29-1 to TRBJ1-2, with a possible D match to TRBD1 (5 bases). V shed 1 base and J shed 3 bases, with 6 bases lying between them. This CDR3 is built from 12 residues. The germline V gene has CDR1 SQVTM and CDR2 ANQGSEA. The CDR3 reads CSVEGGDYGYTF. The CDR3 DNA reads TGCAGCGTTGAAGGGGGGGACTATGGCTACACCTTC.

The chain carries TRBV24-1 and TRBJ1-5; D is perhaps TRBD1 (5 bases). Per the germline V gene, CDR1 is KGHDR and CDR2 is SFDVKD. Deletions cut 3 bases from V and 7 bases from J, with 12 bases between. CDR3 size: 14 residues. CDR3 nucleotides: TGTGCCACCAGTGATGCCGGGGGATACCAGCCCCAGCATTTT. This translates into CATSDAGGYQPQHF.

CDR3 nucleotide sequence: TGCAGCGTTGACGGGAGCGGCACCGGGGAGCTGTTTTTT. This codes for CSVDGSGTGELFF. The chain couples TRBV29-1 to TRBJ2-2; D may be TRBD2 (6 bases). V gave up 3 bases and J gave up 4 bases, with 9 bases separating them. CDR3 length: 13 amino acids. CDR1 SQVTM and CDR2 ANQGSEA come from the germline V gene.

This clonotype was seen ten or more times. The genes are TRBV9 and TRBJ2-7; no reliable D call. The V and J ends lost 2 bases and 4 bases respectively, with 10 bases between them. The germline V gene has CDR1 SGDLS and CDR2 YYNGEE. CDR3 length: 13 amino acids. The CDR3 loop is CASSVSHHYEQYF. In DNA, the CDR3 is TGTGCCAGCAGCGTTTCCCACCATTACGAGCAGTACTTC. Using reference TRBV9 and TRBJ2-7 for the parts outside the CDR3, the full variable domain is DSGVTQTPKHLITATGQRVTLRCSPRSGDLSVYWYQQSLDQGLQFLIQYYNGEERAKGNILERFSAQQFPDLHSELNLSSLELGDSALYFCASSVSHHYEQYFGPGTRLTVT.